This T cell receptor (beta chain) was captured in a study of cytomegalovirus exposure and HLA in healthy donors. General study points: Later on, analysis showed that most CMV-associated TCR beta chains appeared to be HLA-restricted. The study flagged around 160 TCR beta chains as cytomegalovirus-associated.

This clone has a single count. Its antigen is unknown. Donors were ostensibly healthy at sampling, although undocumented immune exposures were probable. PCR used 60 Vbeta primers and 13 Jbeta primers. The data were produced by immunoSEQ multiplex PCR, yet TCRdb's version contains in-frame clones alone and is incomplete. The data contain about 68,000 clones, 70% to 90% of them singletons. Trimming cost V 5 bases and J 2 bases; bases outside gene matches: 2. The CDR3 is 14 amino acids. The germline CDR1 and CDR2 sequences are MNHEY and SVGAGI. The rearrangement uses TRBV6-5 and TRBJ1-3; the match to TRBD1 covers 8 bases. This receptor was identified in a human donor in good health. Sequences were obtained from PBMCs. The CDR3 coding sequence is TGTGCCAGCAGTACGGACAGGGCTGGAAACACCATATATTTT. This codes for CASSTDRAGNTIYF.